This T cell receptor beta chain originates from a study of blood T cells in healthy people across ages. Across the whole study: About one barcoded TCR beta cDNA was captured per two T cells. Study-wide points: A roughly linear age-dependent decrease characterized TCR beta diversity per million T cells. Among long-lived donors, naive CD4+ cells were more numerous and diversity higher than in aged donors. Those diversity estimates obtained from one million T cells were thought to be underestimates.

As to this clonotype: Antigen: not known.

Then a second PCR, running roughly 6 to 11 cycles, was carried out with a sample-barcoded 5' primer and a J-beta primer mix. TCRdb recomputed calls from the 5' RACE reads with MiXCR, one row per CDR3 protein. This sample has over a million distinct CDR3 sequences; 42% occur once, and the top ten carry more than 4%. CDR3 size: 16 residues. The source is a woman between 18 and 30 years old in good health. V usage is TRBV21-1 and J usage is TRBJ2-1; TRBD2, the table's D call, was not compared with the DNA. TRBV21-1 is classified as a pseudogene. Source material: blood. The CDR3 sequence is CASSKEGRTYYNEQFF. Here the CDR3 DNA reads TGTGCCAGCAGCAAAGAGGGGAGGACTTACTACAATGAGCAGTTCTTC.